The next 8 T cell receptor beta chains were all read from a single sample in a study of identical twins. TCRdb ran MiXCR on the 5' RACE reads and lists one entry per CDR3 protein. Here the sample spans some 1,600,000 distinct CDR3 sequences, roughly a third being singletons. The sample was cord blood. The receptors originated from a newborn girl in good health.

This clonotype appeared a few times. CDR3 sequence reads: CASSSRGEYYGYTF. For the CDR3, the DNA is TGTGCCAGCAGTTCGAGGGGAGAGTACTATGGCTACACCTTC. The chain has TRBV27 and TRBJ1-2; possible D gene TRBD1, 5 bases. CDR1 and CDR2 from the germline V gene are MNHEY and SMNVEV (reference sequence). This CDR3 region has 14 residues. V lost 4 bases and J 3 bases, leaving 12 bases between the germline ends.

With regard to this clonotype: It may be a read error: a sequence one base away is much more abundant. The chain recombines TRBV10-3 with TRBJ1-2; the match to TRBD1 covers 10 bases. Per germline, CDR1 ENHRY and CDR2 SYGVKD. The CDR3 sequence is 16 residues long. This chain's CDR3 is CAISTQRIDRGRGYIF. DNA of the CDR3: TGTGCCATCAGTACACAAAGAATCGACAGGGGGCGAGGCTACATCTTC.

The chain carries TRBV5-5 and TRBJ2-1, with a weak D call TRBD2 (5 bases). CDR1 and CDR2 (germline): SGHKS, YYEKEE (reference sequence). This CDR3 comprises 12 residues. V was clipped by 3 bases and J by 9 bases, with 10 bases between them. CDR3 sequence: CASSSSLREQFF. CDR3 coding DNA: TGTGCCAGCAGCTCTAGCCTCCGTGAGCAGTTCTTC.

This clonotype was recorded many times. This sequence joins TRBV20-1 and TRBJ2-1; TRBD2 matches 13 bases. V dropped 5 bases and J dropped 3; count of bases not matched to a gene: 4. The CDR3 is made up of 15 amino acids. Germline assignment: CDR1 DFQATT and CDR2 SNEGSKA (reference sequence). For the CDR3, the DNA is TGCAGTGCTTCCCGACTAGCGGGGGGCTACAATGAGCAGTTCTTC. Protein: CSASRLAGGYNEQFF.

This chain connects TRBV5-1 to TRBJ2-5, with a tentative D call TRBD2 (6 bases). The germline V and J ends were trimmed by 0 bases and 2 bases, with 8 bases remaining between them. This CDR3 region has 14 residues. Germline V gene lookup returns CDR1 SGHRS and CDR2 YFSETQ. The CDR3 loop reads CASSLGTTQETQYF. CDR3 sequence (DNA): TGCGCCAGCAGCTTGGGGACTACTCAAGAGACCCAGTACTTC. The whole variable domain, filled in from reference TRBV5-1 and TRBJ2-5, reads KAGVTQTPRYLIKTRGQQVTLSCSPISGHRSVSWYQQTPGQGLQFLFEYFSETQRNKGNFPGRFSGRQFSNSRSEMNVSTLELGDSALYLCASSLGTTQETQYFGPGTRLLVL.

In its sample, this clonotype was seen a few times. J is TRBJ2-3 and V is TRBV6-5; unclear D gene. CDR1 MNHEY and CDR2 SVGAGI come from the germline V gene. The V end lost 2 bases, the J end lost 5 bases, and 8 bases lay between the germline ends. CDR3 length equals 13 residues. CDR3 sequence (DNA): TGTGCCAGCAGTTACCTTCGTTTAGATACGCAGTATTTT. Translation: CASSYLRLDTQYF.

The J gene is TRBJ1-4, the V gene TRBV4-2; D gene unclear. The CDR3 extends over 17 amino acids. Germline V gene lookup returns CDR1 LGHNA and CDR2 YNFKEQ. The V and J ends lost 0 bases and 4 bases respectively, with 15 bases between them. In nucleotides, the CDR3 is TGTGCCAGCAGCCAAGATGGAGGGCTCGAACTTAATGAAAAACTGTTTTTT. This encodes CASSQDGGLELNEKLFF.

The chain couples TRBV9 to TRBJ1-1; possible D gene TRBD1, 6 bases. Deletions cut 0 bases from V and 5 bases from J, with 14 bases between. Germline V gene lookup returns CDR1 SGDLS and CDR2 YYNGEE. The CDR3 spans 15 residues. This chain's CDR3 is CASSVGSGQGTEAFF. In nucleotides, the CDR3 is TGTGCCAGCAGCGTAGGGTCGGGGCAGGGGACTGAAGCTTTCTTT.